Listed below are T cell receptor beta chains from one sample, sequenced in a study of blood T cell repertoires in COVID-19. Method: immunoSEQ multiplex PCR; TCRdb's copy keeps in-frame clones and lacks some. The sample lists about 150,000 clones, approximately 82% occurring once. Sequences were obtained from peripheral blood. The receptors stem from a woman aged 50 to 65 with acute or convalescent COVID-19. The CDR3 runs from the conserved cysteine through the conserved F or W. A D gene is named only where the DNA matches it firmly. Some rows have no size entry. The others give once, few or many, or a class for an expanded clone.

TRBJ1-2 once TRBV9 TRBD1 TGTGCCAGCAGCGTCGGACAGGGATACGGCTACACCTTC CASSVGQGYGYTF
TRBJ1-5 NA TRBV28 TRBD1 TGTGCCAGCAGGGAACAGGGGTGGGCAAATCAGCCCCAGCATTTT CASREQGWANQPQHF
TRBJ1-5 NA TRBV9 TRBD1 TGTGCCAGCAGCGCAGGGACAGGGGATTATAGCAATCAGCCCCAGCATTTT CASSAGTGDYSNQPQHF
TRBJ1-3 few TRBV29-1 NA TGCAGCGTTGAAGATATGGCTTCTGGAAACACCATATATTTT CSVEDMASGNTIYF
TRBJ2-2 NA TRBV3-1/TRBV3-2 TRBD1 TGTGCCAGCAGCCAAGATTGGTTGGACAGGGAAAATGGCGGGGAGCTGTTTTTT CASSQDWLDRENGGELFF
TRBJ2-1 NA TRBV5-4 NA TGTGCCAGCAGTTCGACCTTAGCGCGGACAGTACCGGAGCAGTTCTTC CASSSTLARTVPEQFF
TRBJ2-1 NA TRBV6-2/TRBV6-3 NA TGTGCCAGCAGTTTCGTGGGCCCCCGATACAATGAGCAGTTCTTC CASSFVGPRYNEQFF
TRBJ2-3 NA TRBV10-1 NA TGCGCCAGCACACCGGACTCCCGGTCTAGCACAGATACGCAGTATTTT CASTPDSRSSTDTQYF
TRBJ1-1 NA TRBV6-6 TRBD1 TGTGCCAGCAGTTATTTGGACAGGGGGCTCACTGAAGCTTTCTTT CASSYLDRGLTEAFF
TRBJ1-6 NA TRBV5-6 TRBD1 TGTGCCAGCAGCTTCCGGGACAGTAATTCACCCCTCCACTTT CASSFRDSNSPLHF
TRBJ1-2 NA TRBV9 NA TGTGCCAGCAGCCCCCGTGGTCAGGGCCACTATGGCTACACCTTC CASSPRGQGHYGYTF
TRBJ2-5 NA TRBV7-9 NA TGTGCCAGCAGCTTTTATCCGGGTGGCGAGACCCAGTACTTC CASSFYPGGETQYF
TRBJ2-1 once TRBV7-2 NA TGTGCCTCCGGCGCGGGAAGCTACAATGAGCAGTTCTTC CASGAGSYNEQFF
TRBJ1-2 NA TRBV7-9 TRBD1 TGTGCCAGCAGCCCGGACAGGGGGGGAACAGGCTACACCTTC CASSPDRGGTGYTF
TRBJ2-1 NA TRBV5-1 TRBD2 TGCGCCAGCCGCCCCCGGACAGCGGGGGGGCCTGTTTACTACAATGAGCAGTTCTTC CASRPRTAGGPVYYNEQFF
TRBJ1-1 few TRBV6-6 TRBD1 TGTGCCAGCAGTTATGAGATTGGACAGGGAAACACTGAAGCTTTCTTT CASSYEIGQGNTEAFF
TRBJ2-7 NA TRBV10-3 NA TGTGCCATCAGTGGGGTAGGGGCCTACGAGCAGTACTTC CAISGVGAYEQYF
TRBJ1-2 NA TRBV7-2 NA TGTGCCAGCAGCACTGTCCTTGGCGGGGGCCCTGGCTACACCTTC CASSTVLGGGPGYTF
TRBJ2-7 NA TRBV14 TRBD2 TGTGCCAGCAGCGCCGGGGGGTACTACGAGCAGTACTTC CASSAGGYYEQYF
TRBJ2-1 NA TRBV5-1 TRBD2 TGCGCCAGCAGCTCACTAGCGGGGGACCACAATGAGCAGTTCTTC CASSSLAGDHNEQFF
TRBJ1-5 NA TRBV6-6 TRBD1 TGTGCCAGCAGTTATCGGACAGGGGGACAGCCCCAGCATTTT CASSYRTGGQPQHF
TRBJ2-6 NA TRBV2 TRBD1 TGTGCCAGCAGTGGGCGACAGGGTGCTGGGGCCAACGTCCTGACTTTC CASSGRQGAGANVLTF
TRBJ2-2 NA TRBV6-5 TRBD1 TGTGCCAGCAGGGACAGGGGACTCACCGGGGAGCTGTTTTTT CASRDRGLTGELFF
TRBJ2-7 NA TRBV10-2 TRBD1 TGCGCCAGCACTACTATATCCTCCCGGGACAGCCCATACGAGCAGTACTTC CASTTISSRDSPYEQYF
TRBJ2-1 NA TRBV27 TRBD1 TGTGCCAGCAGTCGAACGGGACAGGGCTACAATGAGCAGTTCTTC CASSRTGQGYNEQFF
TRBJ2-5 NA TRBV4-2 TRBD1 TGTGCCAGCAGCCAAGAACCTTTAAGACAGGGGGGGCAAGAGACCCAGTACTTC CASSQEPLRQGGQETQYF
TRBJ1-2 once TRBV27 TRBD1 TGTGCCAGCAGTTTCTGGACAGGGGGCGGCTACACCTTC CASSFWTGGGYTF